This T cell receptor beta chain comes out of a study of cytomegalovirus exposure and HLA in healthy donors. In the study overall: Of all 370 or so donors who were genotyped, 75% to 85% belonged to the Caucasian-associated ancestry cluster. The study's findings and limits: Researchers counted around 150 TCR beta chains as cytomegalovirus-associated. CMV serostatus was the only recorded immune exposure for donors. TCR beta V- and J-gene trimming, according to a later analysis, was linked to a missense DCLRE1C variant.

With 60 Vbeta and 13 Jbeta primers, the PCR was carried out. TCRdb's copy holds only in-frame clones and misses some; the assay was immunoSEQ multiplex PCR. Among fewer than 200,000 clones listed, more than 70% were seen once. Regarding this clone: What it binds is unknown.

Sequencing used PBMCs. The TCR comes from a girl aged 10 to 17 in good health and CMV-seronegative.

CDR3 in amino acids: CASSKEKTVGPNTEAFF. In DNA form, the CDR3 reads TGTGCCAGCAGCAAAGAGAAGACAGTCGGCCCTAACACTGAAGCTTTCTTT. The chain employs TRBV21-1 and TRBJ1-1; whether TRBD1, the table's D call, matches the DNA was not checked. TRBV21-1 is recorded as a pseudogene. The CDR3 consists of 17 residues.